The subject of this entry is one T cell receptor beta chain. The record originates from a study of graft-versus-host responses after intestinal transplantation. V was cut by 8 bases and J by 4 bases, with 14 bases left in between. The CDR3 spans 13 residues. The germline CDR1 and CDR2 sequences are MNHNS and SASEGT. TCRdb's copy holds only in-frame clones and misses some; the assay was immunoSEQ multiplex PCR. The sample lists roughly 97,000 clones; around nine tenths were seen once. Sample: PBMCs, taken about 460 days after intestinal transplant. The TCR comes from a human patient who received an intestinal transplant, so some T cells may come from the graft donor. V gene TRBV6-1 combines with J gene TRBJ1-1; tentatively, D is TRBD1 (5 bases). CDR3 in amino acids: CASHWGVGTEAFF. The DNA of the CDR3 is TGTGCCAGCCACTGGGGGGTGGGCACTGAAGCTTTCTTT.